Presented here are 20 T cell receptor beta chains from one specimen sequenced in a study of blood T cell repertoires in COVID-19. Clones were read by immunoSEQ multiplex PCR, and TCRdb kept only the in-frame ones, dropping some. Counted here are approximately 200,000 clones, 70% to 90% occurring once; the ten biggest clones make up 8.5% to 12%. Sequenced material: peripheral blood. The receptors stem from a woman older than 75 with acute or convalescent COVID-19.

The V gene is TRBV6-5, the J gene TRBJ2-7; D possibly corresponds to TRBD1 (6 bases). Trimming shortened V by 11 bases and J by 0 bases, and 17 bases separated the two germline ends. This CDR3 spans 14 amino acids. Germline CDR1 and CDR2: MNHEY and SVGAGI. CDR3 sequence reads: CACLPGHSSYEQYF. The CDR3 DNA follows: TGTGCCTGTCTCCCGGGACACAGCTCCTACGAGCAGTACTTC.

This chain uses TRBV6-5 with TRBJ2-2; D not resolved. CDR3 size: 15 residues. V lost 2 bases, J lost 2 bases, and 9 bases lay in between. Looked up from germline, CDR1 is MNHEY and CDR2 is SVGAGI. The CDR3 protein is CASSYGQVNTGELFF. The DNA of the CDR3 is TGTGCCAGCAGTTACGGGCAGGTTAACACCGGGGAGCTGTTTTTT.

This clone was seen a single time. The chain is built from TRBV18 and TRBJ1-1; D is unresolved. The germline V gene encodes CDR1 KGHSH and CDR2 LQKENI. Trimming cost V 1 base and J 1 base, with 7 bases left between them. The CDR3 spans 14 residues. CDR3 residues: CASSPLAGNTEAFF. The DNA for the CDR3 is TGTGCCAGCTCACCACTCGCAGGGAACACTGAAGCTTTCTTT. The variable domain in full, with the rest retrieved from reference TRBV18 and TRBJ1-1, is NAGVMQNPRHLVRRRGQEARLRCSPMKGHSHVYWYRQLPEEGLKFMVYLQKENIIDESGMPKERFSAEFPKEGPSILRIQQVVRGDSAAYFCASSPLAGNTEAFFGQGTRLTVV.

This clone was recorded only once. The chain couples TRBV25-1 to TRBJ1-2; D perhaps matches TRBD1 (5 bases). The germline V gene encodes CDR1 MGHDK and CDR2 SYGVNS. This CDR3 has 12 amino acids. The germline V and J ends were trimmed by 10 bases and 2 bases, with 11 bases remaining between them. The CDR3 bases are TGTGCCACCGCCAGACAGAACTATGGCTACACCTTC. This translates into CATARQNYGYTF.

The gene calls are TRBV21-1 and TRBJ2-7; the DNA was not compared with TRBD2, the D call given in the table. TRBV21-1 is recorded as a pseudogene. The CDR3 extends over 15 amino acids. CDR3 nucleotide sequence: TGTGCCAGCCCTTCGACTAGCGGGAGTTCCTACGAGCAGTACTTC. Residues: CASPSTSGSSYEQYF.

V usage is TRBV7-2 and J usage is TRBJ2-1, with 8 bases matching TRBD2. V lost 8 bases to trimming and J lost 2 bases; unmatched junction nucleotides: 5. The CDR3 has 14 residues. Per germline, CDR1 SGHTA and CDR2 FQGNSA. CDR3 nucleotide sequence: TGTGCCAGCGGGACGGGGGGGACCTACAATGAGCAGTTCTTC. As protein: CASGTGGTYNEQFF.

The chain links TRBV5-4 to TRBJ2-5, with 10 bases aligning to TRBD2. CDR3 size: 16 residues. Germline CDR1 is SGHNT and CDR2 is YYREEE (reference sequence). V lost 4 bases, J lost 6 bases, and 12 bases stayed unmatched. CDR3 coding DNA: TGTGCCAGCAGCCCTGCAGCGGGAGGGCCATTGAAGACCCAGTACTTC. As protein: CASSPAAGGPLKTQYF.

The rearrangement links TRBV7-2 to TRBJ1-4; D may be TRBD1 (5 bases). The CDR3 loop spans 15 amino acids. The ends were cut back, 0 bases at V and 8 bases at J, with 13 bases in the middle. Germline-derived CDR1 and CDR2 are SGHTA and FQGNSA. CDR3 DNA: TGTGCCAGCAGCTTAGCGGGCGACAGCAGAGAAAAACTGTTTTTT. As protein: CASSLAGDSREKLFF.

V usage is TRBV3-1 (or the pseudogene TRBV3-2) and J usage is TRBJ1-1; D gene ambiguous. This CDR3 spans 13 amino acids. Between the trimmed V and J ends, which lost 3 bases and 1 base, there was a span of 6 bases. Per germline, CDR1 LGHDT and CDR2 YNNKEL (reference sequence). This CDR3 reads CASSHRQNTEAFF. The CDR3 coding sequence is TGTGCCAGCAGCCACAGGCAGAACACTGAAGCTTTCTTT.

This chain links TRBV7-3 with TRBJ1-2, with TRBD1 matching over 7 bases. V lost 1 base, J lost 6 bases, and 8 bases stayed unmatched. The CDR3 sequence is 15 residues long. CDR1 and CDR2 (germline): SGHTA, FQGTGA. For the CDR3, the DNA is TGTGCCAGCAGCTTAAGTACAGGGGAGTTCAATGGCTACACCTTC. Its protein product is CASSLSTGEFNGYTF. Filled out from reference TRBV7-3 and TRBJ1-2, the complete variable domain reads GAGVSQTPSNKVTEKGKYVELRCDPISGHTALYWYRQSLGQGPEFLIYFQGTGAADDSGLPNDRFFAVRPEGSVSTLKIQRTERGDSAVYLCASSLSTGEFNGYTFGSGTRLTVV.

There are a few counts of this clone. V is TRBV27 and J is TRBJ1-2; no firm D call. The V end lost 10 bases, the J end lost 4 bases, and 13 bases lay between the germline ends. The CDR3 runs 12 residues. Germline V gene lookup returns CDR1 MNHEY and CDR2 SMNVEV (reference sequence). CDR3 amino acids: CATFRSGYGYTF. The CDR3 bases are TGTGCCACCTTCAGGAGCGGCTATGGCTACACCTTC.

The rearrangement uses TRBV6-5 and TRBJ1-6; no reliable D call. Germline V gene sequence: CDR1 MNHEY, CDR2 SVGAGI. The CDR3 sequence is 15 residues long. V lost 6 bases, J lost 3 bases, and 12 bases lay in between. The DNA for the CDR3 is TGTGCCAGCAGCCCCGGAAGCGTCTATAATTCACCCCTCCACTTT. Its protein product is CASSPGSVYNSPLHF.

This chain uses TRBV9 with TRBJ1-6; 9 bases are shared with TRBD1. Germline loops: CDR1 SGDLS, CDR2 YYNGEE. The CDR3 loop spans 14 amino acids. The J segment lost 9 bases and the V segment lost 4 bases, leaving 5 bases of the junction unmatched. The CDR3 DNA follows: TGTGCCAGCAGCCCGGGGACAGGGACTTCACCCCTCCACTTT. This encodes CASSPGTGTSPLHF.

This chain joins TRBV19 and TRBJ1-1; a possible D gene is TRBD1 (6 bases). Germline lookup yields CDR1 LNHDA and CDR2 SQIVND (reference sequence). This CDR3 spans 15 amino acids. Trimming took off 7 bases at V and 0 bases at J, with 15 bases between the two ends. The CDR3: CASILSQGMNTEAFF. Here the CDR3 DNA reads TGTGCCAGTATACTATCCCAGGGGATGAACACTGAAGCTTTCTTT.

This chain connects TRBV3-1 (or the pseudogene TRBV3-2) to TRBJ2-3, with 12 positions matching TRBD2. The junction had 6 bases not matched to a gene; V was cut back by 4 bases and J by 1 base. The germline CDR1 and CDR2 sequences are LGHDT and YNNKEL (reference sequence). This CDR3 has 17 residues. This CDR3 reads CASSRLAGGAGTDTQYF. The DNA of the CDR3 is TGTGCCAGCAGCCGTCTAGCGGGAGGGGCAGGCACAGATACGCAGTATTTT.

The chain uses TRBV5-5 and TRBJ1-5; unclear D gene. Germline lookup yields CDR1 SGHKS and CDR2 YYEKEE (reference sequence). CDR3 length equals 18 residues. V gave up 4 bases and J gave up 2 bases, with 22 bases separating them. This CDR3 is CASSLFGSASGGNQPQHF. As DNA, the CDR3 is TGTGCCAGCAGCCTCTTCGGTTCGGCGAGTGGAGGCAATCAGCCCCAGCATTTT.

V usage is TRBV28 and J usage is TRBJ2-1; possibly TRBD2 for D (6 bases). The CDR3 is 17 amino acids. The germline V and J ends were trimmed by 1 base and 5 bases, with 18 bases remaining between them. CDR1 is MDHEN, CDR2 SYDVKM, per germline. CDR3 nucleotides: TGTGCCAGCAGTTTATACCGGCCAGCGGGTGCCAACAATGAGCAGTTCTTC. This sequence encodes CASSLYRPAGANNEQFF.

V and J are TRBV3-1 (or the pseudogene TRBV3-2) and TRBJ2-3, with D possibly being TRBD1 (5 bases). The CDR3 spans 13 residues. Germline-derived CDR1 and CDR2 are LGHDT and YNNKEL (reference sequence). V dropped 1 base and J dropped 8 bases, with 10 bases sitting between them. DNA of the CDR3: TGTGCCAGCAGCCAAGGGACACAGACTACGCAGTATTTT. Amino acid sequence: CASSQGTQTTQYF.

This sequence joins TRBV6-1 and TRBJ2-1, with a weak D call TRBD2 (6 bases). Germline CDR1 and CDR2: MNHNS and SASEGT. This CDR3 has 13 amino acids. The V end lost 7 bases, the J end lost 8 bases, and 15 bases lay between the germline ends. CDR3 in DNA: TGTGCCAGCAAGGAGGGCCCGCAGGATGAGCAGTTCTTC. Protein sequence: CASKEGPQDEQFF.

V and J are TRBV7-3 and TRBJ2-4, with 7 bases aligning to TRBD1. The germline V gene has CDR1 SGHTA and CDR2 FQGTGA. The CDR3 covers 13 residues. Germline trimming cut 5 bases from V and 5 bases from J; bases unmatched to any gene: 3. CDR3 sequence: CASSLGTENIQYF. CDR3 sequence (DNA): TGTGCCAGCAGCCTCGGGACAGAAAACATTCAGTACTTC. The full variable domain, in which reference TRBV7-3 and TRBJ2-4 provide the parts outside the CDR3, is GAGVSQTPSNKVTEKGKYVELRCDPISGHTALYWYRQSLGQGPEFLIYFQGTGAADDSGLPNDRFFAVRPEGSVSTLKIQRTERGDSAVYLCASSLGTENIQYFGAGTRLSVL.